These 30 T cell receptor beta chains were sequenced from one sample in a study of a mutant IDH1 vaccine in newly diagnosed glioma. Described time point: week 11, during vaccination. Vaccine doses each comprised 300 ug of mutant IDH1 20-mer peptide, with topical imiquimod. These receptors' antigens are unknown. Produced via immunoSEQ multiplex PCR; TCRdb's table is partial and in-frame only. The data hold 20,000 to 30,000 clones, with 79% observed a single time. The sample consisted of PBMCs, taken from a glioma patient whose treatment included an IDH1 peptide vaccine. All receptors come from a man aged 40-55 years with glioma.

This clone was seen once. The genes are TRBV5-5 and TRBJ1-4; no clear D. Trimming removed 1 base from V and 0 bases from J, with 7 bases in between. This CDR3 is 15 amino acids long. The V gene's germline CDR1 is SGHKS and CDR2 YYEKEE (reference sequence). CDR3 DNA: TGTGCCAGCAGCTTGCCGCAAGCAACTAATGAAAAACTGTTTTTT. Its translation: CASSLPQATNEKLFF. Together with reference TRBV5-5 and TRBJ1-4, the CDR3 gives the full variable domain: DAGVTQSPTHLIKTRGQQVTLRCSPISGHKSVSWYQQVLGQGPQFIFQYYEKEERGRGNFPDRFSARQFPNYSSELNVNALLLGDSALYLCASSLPQATNEKLFFGSGTQLSVL.

The chain carries TRBV19 and TRBJ2-7; 14 bases line up with TRBD2. V was clipped by 5 bases and J by 5 bases; unmatched bases: 5. The CDR3 runs 15 residues. From germline, CDR1 is LNHDA and CDR2 SQIVND (reference sequence). The CDR3, as DNA: TGTGCCAGTAGTTTTGGACTAGCGGGAGGTGACGAGCAGTACTTC. It translates to CASSFGLAGGDEQYF.

V usage is TRBV7-2 and J usage is TRBJ2-1; D is unclear. The V end lost 0 bases, the J end lost 2 bases, and 8 bases lay between the germline ends. The germline CDR1 and CDR2 sequences are SGHTA and FQGNSA. The CDR3 sequence is 15 residues long. This CDR3 reads CASSLALGTYNEQFF. CDR3 DNA sequence: TGTGCCAGCAGCTTAGCCCTTGGGACCTACAATGAGCAGTTCTTC. The variable domain in full, with the rest retrieved from reference TRBV7-2 and TRBJ2-1, is GAGVSQSPSNKVTEKGKDVELRCDPISGHTALYWYRQSLGQGLEFLIYFQGNSAPDKSGLPSDRFSAERTGGSVSTLTIQRTQQEDSAVYLCASSLALGTYNEQFFGPGTRLTVL.

The CDR3 DNA reads TGTGCCTGGAGTCTGAGGCTAGACGAAAAACTGTTTTTT. Its protein is CAWSLRLDEKLFF. V gene TRBV30 combines with J gene TRBJ1-4; D is unclear. The V and J ends lost 2 bases and 8 bases respectively, with 12 bases between them. Germline CDR1 GTSNPN, CDR2 SVGIG (reference sequence). The CDR3 length is 13 residues.

A single count supports this clone. The chain combines TRBV12-1 with TRBJ1-1. TRBV12-1 is a pseudogene. The CDR3 covers 12 residues. CDR3 protein: CASKAQNTEAFF. CDR3 DNA sequence: TGTGCCAGCAAGGCTCAGAACACTGAAGCTTTCTTT.

This chain joins TRBV19 and TRBJ2-1; TRBD2 matches at 9 bases. Per germline, CDR1 LNHDA and CDR2 SQIVND (reference sequence). Germline trimming cut 3 bases from V and 9 bases from J; bases unmatched to any gene: 18. This CDR3 region has 18 residues. CDR3 region: CASSMGRGLAGADLEQFF. The CDR3 DNA reads as TGTGCCAGTAGTATGGGCAGGGGACTAGCTGGGGCCGATCTTGAGCAGTTCTTC.

This chain links TRBV11-3 with TRBJ1-3; D remains unclear. This CDR3 has 16 amino acids. Per germline, CDR1 SGHNT and CDR2 YENEEA. V lost 0 bases and J lost 0, with 9 bases in between. In DNA form, the CDR3 reads TGTGCCAGCAGCTTAGATCGTGATAGCTCTGGAAACACCATATATTTT. Amino acids: CASSLDRDSSGNTIYF. Using reference TRBV11-3 and TRBJ1-3 for the parts outside the CDR3, the full variable domain is EAGVVQSPRYKIIEKKQPVAFWCNPISGHNTLYWYLQNLGQGPELLIRYENEEAVDDSQLPKDRFSAERLKGVDSTLKIQPAELGDSAVYLCASSLDRDSSGNTIYFGEGSWLTVV.

CDR3 sequence (DNA): TGTGCCAGCAGCTGGACAGTTCGCGATGAGCAGTTCTTC. Translation: CASSWTVRDEQFF. The chain combines TRBV5-4 with TRBJ2-1, with TRBD1 as a possible D gene (6 bases). Trimming removed 3 bases from V and 8 bases from J, with 12 bases in between. CDR3 length equals 13 residues. The germline V gene has CDR1 SGHNT and CDR2 YYREEE (reference sequence).

This clone was picked up a small number of times. The chain links TRBV18 to TRBJ1-5; the D is unclear. V was cut by 3 bases and J by 5 bases, with 11 bases left in between. CDR1 KGHSH and CDR2 LQKENI come from the germline V gene. There are 14 residues in the CDR3. The CDR3 spells CASSPPGRDQPQHF. CDR3 sequence (DNA): TGTGCCAGCTCACCCCCGGGCAGAGATCAGCCCCAGCATTTT.

Regarding this clone: At one end, the junction sequence differs from germline, possibly due to a read error. The chain has TRBV11-2 and TRBJ1-5, with TRBD1 as a possible D gene (5 bases). This CDR3 spans 15 amino acids. Germline values: CDR1 SGHAT, CDR2 FQNNGV. DNA for the CDR3: TGTGCCAGCAACTTACGGGGGTCCGGCAATCAGCCCCAGCATTTT. Translated: CASNLRGSGNQPQHF. Full variable domain (missing parts from reference TRBV11-2 and TRBJ1-5): EAGVAQSPRYKIIEKRQSVAFWCNPISGHATLYWYQQILGQGPKLLIQFQNNGVVDDSQLPKDRFSAERLKGVDSTLKIQPAKLEDSAVYLCASNLRGSGNQPQHFGDGTRLSIL.

The gene calls are TRBV7-8 and TRBJ2-1; 10 nucleotides match TRBD1. From germline, CDR1 is SGHVS and CDR2 FQNEAQ. The V and J ends lost 2 bases and 7 bases, in that order; junction bases with no gene match: 14. This CDR3 is built from 18 residues. The CDR3 DNA follows: TGTGCCAGCAGCTTATTCTCCGGGACAGGGGCGCAGGCAAATGAGCAGTTCTTC. Translated: CASSLFSGTGAQANEQFF.

This chain uses TRBV7-8 with TRBJ2-1, with 11 bases matching TRBD2. The CDR3 has 17 amino acids. The J segment lost 3 bases and the V segment lost 5 bases, leaving 9 bases of the junction unmatched. The germline gives CDR1 SGHVS, CDR2 FQNEAQ. CDR3 coding DNA: TGTGCCAGCAGCCTCCGACCACTAGCGGGAGACTACAATGAGCAGTTCTTC. This codes for CASSLRPLAGDYNEQFF.

The chain links TRBV19 to TRBJ1-4, with 9 bases aligning to TRBD1. V shed 6 bases and J 6 bases; nucleotides not matched to a gene: 5. Germline values: CDR1 LNHDA, CDR2 SQIVND (reference sequence). This CDR3 region has 14 residues. CDR3 bases: TGTGCCAGTAGCCGACAGGGGGGTTATGAAAAACTGTTTTTT. Amino acid sequence: CASSRQGGYEKLFF. The variable domain in full, completed from reference TRBV19 and TRBJ1-4, reads DGGITQSPKYLFRKEGQNVTLSCEQNLNHDAMYWYRQDPGQGLRLIYYSQIVNDFQKGDIAEGYSVSREKKESFPLTVTSAQKNPTAFYLCASSRQGGYEKLFFGSGTQLSVL.

The rearrangement uses TRBV19 and TRBJ1-2; D uncertain. Per the germline V gene, CDR1 is LNHDA and CDR2 is SQIVND (reference sequence). V was shortened by 7 bases and J by 4 bases, with 10 bases between the two germline ends. This CDR3 has 12 amino acids. CDR3 sequence reads: CASTPPGYGYTF. The CDR3 nucleotides are TGTGCCAGTACCCCGCCGGGCTATGGCTACACCTTC.

The CDR3 nucleotides are TGTGCCAGCAGTTTACAGGGAGGGCGGTACGAGCAGTACGTC. This encodes CASSLQGGRYEQYV. V usage is TRBV28 and J usage is TRBJ2-7; 7 bases are a match to TRBD2. Trimming took 2 bases from V and 4 from J; bases not matched to a gene: 5. Germline-derived CDR1 and CDR2 are MDHEN and SYDVKM. CDR3 size: 14 residues.

This clone was detected only a few times. V gene TRBV29-1 combines with J gene TRBJ2-1, with unresolved D. Looked up from germline, CDR1 is SQVTM and CDR2 is ANQGSEA. V was pared by 4 bases and J by 9 bases, with 10 bases between. The CDR3 is 11 residues long. CDR3 in DNA: TGCAGCGTTGTGCCGGTAGCTGAGCAGTTCTTC. Translating it yields CSVVPVAEQFF.

The chain has TRBV18 and TRBJ2-7; possibly TRBD1 for D (6 bases). V shed 6 bases and J shed 7 bases, with 13 bases lying between them. The CDR3 covers 12 residues. Germline V lookup: CDR1 KGHSH, CDR2 LQKENI. The CDR3 nucleotides read TGTGCCAGCTCGCAGGGGTTCGGAGAGCAGTACGTC. Translated: CASSQGFGEQYV.

This chain's CDR3 is CASSPNGDRWTQYF. For the CDR3, the DNA is TGTGCCAGCAGCCCCAATGGGGACCGGTGGACCCAGTACTTC. The gene calls are TRBV7-9 and TRBJ2-5; D possibly uses TRBD1 or TRBD2 (5 bases each). The CDR3 is 14 amino acids. Germline assignment: CDR1 SEHNR and CDR2 FQNEAQ (reference sequence). Trimming took 5 bases from V and 7 from J, leaving 17 bases between them.

The chain employs TRBV11-3 and TRBJ2-1; 8 bases are shared with TRBD2. The V segment lost 8 bases and the J segment 3 bases; nucleotides outside the gene matches: 3. This CDR3 is built from 13 residues. Germline assignment: CDR1 SGHNT and CDR2 YENEEA. CDR3 sequence: CASSGTSYNEQFF. The CDR3 nucleotides are TGTGCCAGCTCCGGGACTAGCTACAATGAGCAGTTCTTC.

This clone was counted once. The J gene is TRBJ2-3, the V gene TRBV11-2, with D possibly being TRBD2 (5 bases). The CDR3 is 15 residues long. CDR1 is SGHAT, CDR2 FQNNGV, per germline. V was shortened by 3 bases and J by 3 bases, with 13 bases between the two germline ends. The DNA for the CDR3 is TGTGCCAGCAGCTTTGAGCGGAGCCCTACAGATACGCAGTATTTT. This encodes CASSFERSPTDTQYF.

This clone was observed a single time. The rearrangement uses TRBV5-4 and TRBJ2-3; D uncertain. With 3 bases removed from V and 6 bases from J, the gap between germline ends came to 14 bases. The CDR3 contains 14 residues. CDR1 is SGHNT, CDR2 YYREEE, per germline (reference sequence). CDR3 sequence reads: CASSSGLTSDTQYF. CDR3 DNA: TGTGCCAGCAGCTCGGGCTTAACGTCGGATACGCAGTATTTT.

This clone occurred once. An end of the junction differs from the germline gene, which may be a read error. The rearrangement uses TRBV6-4 and TRBJ2-2, with 15 bases matching TRBD2. Germline CDR1 is MRHNA and CDR2 is SNTAGT. The CDR3 contains 13 residues. CDR3 amino acids: CASSDSWTSGRVF. The CDR3, as DNA: TGTGCCAGCAGTGACTCGTGGACTAGCGGGAGGGTCTTT.

The CDR3 spells CACQDFRGLGYSTGELFF. Written as DNA, the CDR3 is TGTGCCTGTCAAGACTTCAGGGGGCTTGGGTATAGCACCGGGGAGCTGTTTTTT. V and J are TRBV30 and TRBJ2-2; TRBD1 matches at 8 bases. V shed 6 bases, J shed 4 bases, and the junction held 19 bases outside the gene matches. There are 18 residues in the CDR3. Germline V gene sequence: CDR1 GTSNPN, CDR2 SVGIG (reference sequence).

The CDR3 spells CASGLAPDTLNTEAFF. CDR3 DNA sequence: TGTGCTAGTGGTTTGGCCCCGGACACTTTGAACACTGAAGCTTTCTTT. This rearrangement joins TRBV12-5 to TRBJ1-1; D perhaps matches TRBD1 (5 bases). The CDR3 is made up of 16 amino acids. Germline CDR1 is LGHNT and CDR2 is FRNRAP. V lost 1 base, J lost 0 bases, and 12 bases lay in between.

This clone has just one count. The chain joins TRBV6-5 to TRBJ1-6; D unclear. This CDR3 is 14 amino acids long. V lost 0 bases and J lost 7, with 7 bases in between. Per germline, CDR1 MNHEY and CDR2 SVGAGI. The CDR3 protein is CASSYSETNSPLHF. The CDR3 DNA reads as TGTGCCAGCAGTTACTCGGAGACAAATTCACCCCTCCACTTT.

V gene TRBV21-1 combines with J gene TRBJ2-7; TRBD2, the table's D call, lacks a check against the DNA. TRBV21-1 is tagged as a pseudogene. The CDR3 length is 16 residues. In DNA form, the CDR3 reads TGTGCCAGCAGGCGGTCGGACGGTGGCGGGTGCTACGAGCAGTACGTC. It translates to CASRRSDGGGCYEQYV.

The chain joins TRBV30 to TRBJ2-3; no firm D call. The CDR3 has 15 amino acids. In germline, CDR1 is GTSNPN, CDR2 SVGIG (reference sequence). V lost 0 bases and J lost 2, with 12 bases in between. CDR3 residues: CAWSVVNGHTDTQYF. The CDR3 DNA reads as TGTGCCTGGAGTGTGGTAAATGGCCACACAGATACGCAGTATTTT.

This chain joins TRBV7-9 and TRBJ1-1; tentatively, D is TRBD1 (6 bases). This CDR3 spans 14 amino acids. Trimming pared 6 bases from V and 5 bases from J, leaving 16 bases between. Germline CDR1 SEHNR, CDR2 FQNEAQ (reference sequence). CDR3 in amino acids: CASRGGLRGTEAFF. The CDR3 coding sequence is TGTGCCAGCAGGGGGGGCCTCCGGGGAACTGAAGCTTTCTTT. The entire variable domain, with the rest obtained from reference TRBV7-9 and TRBJ1-1, is as follows: DTGVSQNPRHKITKRGQNVTFRCDPISEHNRLYWYRQTLGQGPEFLTYFQNEAQLEKSRLLSDRFSAERPKGSFSTLEIQRTEQGDSAMYLCASRGGLRGTEAFFGQGTRLTVV.

The chain employs TRBV19 and TRBJ1-1, with 7 positions matching TRBD1. The CDR3 has 14 amino acids. The V gene's germline CDR1 is LNHDA and CDR2 SQIVND (reference sequence). V lost 5 bases and J lost 6; bases outside the gene matches: 9. CDR3 nucleotides: TGTGCCAGTAGTCGGGACAGTCTTTTCGCTGAAGCTTTCTTT. Translated, it gives CASSRDSLFAEAFF. Supplemented by reference TRBV19 and TRBJ1-1, the full variable domain reads DGGITQSPKYLFRKEGQNVTLSCEQNLNHDAMYWYRQDPGQGLRLIYYSQIVNDFQKGDIAEGYSVSREKKESFPLTVTSAQKNPTAFYLCASSRDSLFAEAFFGQGTRLTVV.

This clone was observed once. V usage is TRBV4-3 and J usage is TRBJ2-6; 7 bases are a match to TRBD2. Germline V CDR1 and CDR2: LGHNA, YSLEER. This CDR3 has 18 amino acids. V lost 4 bases, J lost 0 bases, and 9 bases stayed unmatched. The CDR3 DNA sequence: TGCGCCAGCAGCCTCAATTTAGCGGGCCACTCTGGGGCCAACGTCCTGACTTTC. The encoded protein is CASSLNLAGHSGANVLTF.